Listed here is a single TCR beta chain. This clonotype was counted between two and nine times. The antigen it recognizes is unknown. The sample holds no much larger clone one base away, and base qualities are not on file. Libraries were built with 5' RACE. These reads were obtained on an Illumina HiSeq 2500. A second PCR of about 7 to 12 cycles was run with a J-beta primer mix and a sample-barcoded 5' primer. A template-switch 5' adaptor carrying 12 random nucleotides introduced a unique molecular identifier onto each TCR beta cDNA molecule. Each sample yielded at least 2.5 million CDR3-containing paired-end reads. All of the RNA was converted into first-strand cDNA using the Mint cDNA synthesis kit, with a TRBC-specific oligonucleotide serving as the primer. All cDNA was treated with uracil-DNA glycosylase and then went through a first 18-cycle PCR with the universal primers M1SS and BC2_uni_R. Per the source publication's procedure: Normalization of each sample was performed by random selection of 1 million high-quality reads, each carrying a distinct molecular identifier. Reads with shared molecular identifiers were discarded instead of being binned into consensus sequences. CDR3 identification, clonotype clustering and error correction used MiTCR with a Q25 quality threshold and the strictest error-elimination algorithm. A nonparametric unseen species model with Euler transformation was used to estimate lower-bound total TCR beta diversity. TCRdb redid the processing of the public reads, applying fastp at Q25 and MiXCR, and retained in-frame beta chains. Identical CDR3 protein sequences are pooled into one entry, listed with their most common genes and DNA. In this record, the V and J calls reflect TCRdb's handling and not the investigators' own analysis. The sample table lists more than 650,000 distinct CDR3 sequences, approximately 22% of them with a count of one. Approximately 20% of the sample belongs to the ten largest clones.

The donors were some 39 Caucasian individuals from Russia, aged 6 to 90 years, who were systemically healthy. Ten milliliters of peripheral blood were drawn from each donor into EDTA-treated Vacutainer tubes. Ficoll-Paque density-gradient centrifugation was used to isolate PBMCs, with at least 7 million per sample. Trizol reagent was used to extract total RNA from PBMCs, with at least 6 micrograms per sample. Naive CD45RAhigh/CD27high T cell percentages were measured by flow cytometry on a PBMC aliquot from every donor. Including cysteine and valine, the CDR3 has 13 amino acids. The entry retains the CDR3 DNA only, 39 bases that are in frame from base 1. Deletion took 4 bases off V and 3 bases off J, with a span of 10 bases between the germline ends. CDR1 SGHVS and CDR2 FNYEAQ were looked up in the germline V gene. The sample belongs to a study of blood T cells in healthy people across ages (dated by TCRdb to 2013 to 2016). Some background on the complete study: In model experiments, template switching captured about one uniquely barcoded TCR beta cDNA molecule for every two T cells. The study measured age-related changes in TCR beta repertoire diversity using deep sequencing normalized with unique cDNA molecular identifiers. To avoid experimental bias, donors of different ages were randomly spread across the sequencing lanes. The donors were split into four age groups: young (average roughly 15 years), middle-aged (roughly 42), aged (62) and long-lived (approximately 80). For two donors (one aged 18 to 30 and one aged 80 or older), the study analyzed two additional independent replicas of 1 million unique cDNA reads from the same blood draw. What the research found in general, with its limitations: There was a strong correlation between observed TCR beta diversity and the percentage of naive T cells measured by flow cytometry. Conclusive comparison of naive and antigen-experienced compartments was prevented by the profiling of bulk unsorted PBMCs. Estimates of total diversity from one million sequenced T cells were regarded as lower bounds and underestimates. Compared with the aged group, more naive CD4+ T cells, fewer expanded clones and increased TCR diversity were shown by the long-lived group, suggesting age selection. Because donor CMV infection status was unknown, age-related changes in expanded clonotypes were potentially confounded. As age increased, observed TCR beta diversity per million T cells dropped in a roughly linear way, and a significant reduction was already evident by age around 41.

The TCR sequence derives from a man between 65 and 85 years old in good health. Sequencing was performed on blood. The rearrangement combines TRBV7-6 with TRBJ2-7, with the D assignment possibly TRBD1 or TRBD2, given 5 matching bases for each. The CDR3 protein sequence reads: CASSSGPLYEQYV. The nucleotides read TGTGCCAGCAGCTCGGGGCCACTCTACGAGCAGTACGTC.